The 12 T cell receptor beta chains below come from one sample, sequenced in a study of blood T cell repertoires in COVID-19. Data came from immunoSEQ multiplex PCR; TCRdb stores just in-frame clones and leaves some out. The data contain roughly 9,900 clones, around 77% of them seen just once; the ten biggest clones take up 30% to 45%. The sample consisted of peripheral blood. The origin of the receptors is a human donor in a cohort sampled during active COVID-19.

Only one count was recorded for this clone. The chain links TRBV19 to TRBJ1-2; 8 bases agree with TRBD1. The CDR3 contains 15 residues. The V gene end was trimmed by 4 bases and the J gene end by 5 bases; junction bases not matched to a gene: 9. CDR1 and CDR2 from the germline V gene are LNHDA and SQIVND (reference sequence). CDR3 DNA sequence: TGTGCCAGTAGTACCCTCGGACAGGGCCTTTATGGCTACACCTTC. Translating it yields CASSTLGQGLYGYTF.

The chain recombines TRBV19 with TRBJ1-2; the match to TRBD1 covers 8 bases. Trimming removed 5 bases from V and 4 bases from J; junction bases left unmatched: 6. Germline V gene lookup returns CDR1 LNHDA and CDR2 SQIVND (reference sequence). CDR3 length: 14 amino acids. The CDR3: CASSFRTGTYGYTF. The DNA of the CDR3 is TGTGCCAGTAGTTTCCGGACAGGGACCTATGGCTACACCTTC.

The genes are TRBV4-2 and TRBJ2-6; D is unresolved. The CDR3 extends over 17 amino acids. The ends were cut back, 2 bases at V and 0 bases at J, with 11 bases in the middle. CDR1 is LGHNA and CDR2 is YNFKEQ in the germline V gene. This CDR3 reads CASSQRAHSSGANVLTF. The CDR3 DNA follows: TGTGCCAGCAGCCAACGTGCGCATAGCTCTGGGGCCAACGTCCTGACTTTC.

This clone was counted only a few times. The V and J genes are TRBV6-5 and TRBJ1-1; D is unresolved. V was cut by 0 bases and J by 6 bases, with 11 bases left in between. The CDR3 totals 14 residues. CDR1 is MNHEY and CDR2 is SVGAGI in the germline V gene. The CDR3 coding sequence is TGTGCCAGCAGTTACTCCTACCGGGGTTCTGAAGCTTTCTTT. The encoded protein is CASSYSYRGSEAFF.

The rearrangement links TRBV5-1 to TRBJ2-7; TRBD1 matches 8 bases. Germline-derived CDR1 and CDR2 are SGHRS and YFSETQ. The CDR3 is 14 amino acids. J was trimmed by 4 bases and V by 1 base; bases with no gene match: 4. The CDR3 loop is CASSLSGGDYEQYF. The DNA for the CDR3 is TGCGCCAGCAGCTTGTCAGGGGGCGATTACGAGCAGTACTTC.

The V call is TRBV19, the J call TRBJ1-5; D not resolved. This CDR3 spans 12 amino acids. CDR1 is LNHDA, CDR2 SQIVND, per germline (reference sequence). Trimming removed 6 bases at V and 4 bases at J, with 7 bases between. CDR3 nucleotide sequence: TGTGCCAGTAGGTCCACAAATCAGCCCCAGCATTTT. Translating gives CASRSTNQPQHF.

The gene calls are TRBV9 and TRBJ2-3; D may be TRBD2 (7 bases). CDR1 is SGDLS and CDR2 is YYNGEE in the germline V gene. Trimming took 4 bases from V and 2 from J, leaving 17 bases between them. The CDR3 has 16 amino acids. The CDR3 nucleotides read TGTGCCAGCAGCAAGGGGGGCCGGGGGGTCACAGATACGCAGTATTTT. It codes for CASSKGGRGVTDTQYF.

The chain joins TRBV7-9 to TRBJ2-3; 15 positions agree with TRBD2. The J segment lost 6 bases and the V segment lost 5 bases, leaving 9 bases of the junction unmatched. Germline CDR1 is SEHNR and CDR2 is FQNEAQ (reference sequence). CDR3 length: 17 residues. The CDR3 DNA follows: TGTGCCAGCAGCCCTGGACTAGCGGGGGGGCCTGGGGATACGCAGTATTTT. This translates into CASSPGLAGGPGDTQYF.

The genes are TRBV30 and TRBJ2-7; the match to TRBD1 covers 9 bases. The CDR3 length is 13 residues. After removal of 2 bases from V and 4 bases from J, the junction contained 3 bases not matched to a gene. Per the germline V gene, CDR1 is GTSNPN and CDR2 is SVGIG (reference sequence). CDR3: CAWSQGQGYEQYF. CDR3 DNA: TGTGCCTGGAGTCAGGGACAGGGATACGAGCAGTACTTC.

Concerning this clone itself: Since no conserved phenylalanine or tryptophan closes the CDR3, a read error is the likely cause. The limits of the CDR3 on the DNA are not certain, so only TCRdb's listed CDR3 is given. The CDR3: CASSLGRDREH. The genes are TRBV7-9 and TRBJ1-3; the D call of TRBD1 is as the table states it, not checked on the DNA. The CDR3 has 11 amino acids, counting both end residues. Germline CDR1 SEHNR, CDR2 FQNEAQ (reference sequence).

The chain recombines TRBV5-1 with TRBJ2-6; the D is unclear. The CDR3 loop spans 15 amino acids. V lost 6 bases to trimming and J lost 0 bases, with 10 bases between them. Germline V gene sequence: CDR1 SGHRS, CDR2 YFSETQ. This CDR3 reads CASKPSLSGANVLTF. CDR3 coding DNA: TGCGCCAGCAAACCAAGCCTCTCTGGGGCCAACGTCCTGACTTTC.

This chain connects TRBV2 to TRBJ2-7; D possibly corresponds to TRBD2 (6 bases). From germline, CDR1 is SNHLY and CDR2 FYNNEI. V lost 8 bases and J 1 base, leaving 15 bases between the germline ends. The CDR3 is made up of 14 amino acids. CDR3 region: CASEEGTPSYEQYF. Here the CDR3 DNA reads TGTGCCAGCGAGGAGGGAACGCCGTCCTACGAGCAGTACTTC. The full variable domain, rest sourced from reference TRBV2 and TRBJ2-7, is EPEVTQTPSHQVTQMGQEVILRCVPISNHLYFYWYRQILGQKVEFLVSFYNNEISEKSEIFDDQFSVERPDGSNFTLKIRSTKLEDSAMYFCASEEGTPSYEQYFGPGTRLTVT.